The 20 T cell receptor beta chains listed next were all sequenced from one sample in a study of blood T cell repertoires in COVID-19. Sequencing used immunoSEQ multiplex PCR; TCRdb keeps in-frame clones, though not all of them. The sample gives some 150,000 clones, 70% to 90% of which show up once; approximately 1.3% is in the top ten. Sequencing used peripheral blood. Every receptor here comes from a man in his 60s who had recovered from COVID-19.

The V call is TRBV6-4, the J call TRBJ2-1, with D possibly matching TRBD1 (5 bases). From germline, CDR1 is MRHNA and CDR2 SNTAGT. The CDR3 loop spans 15 amino acids. Trimming took off 3 bases at V and 7 bases at J, with 16 bases between the two ends. CDR3 sequence: CASSETDLGVNEQFF. DNA for the CDR3: TGTGCCAGCAGTGAGACAGACTTGGGTGTAAATGAGCAGTTCTTC.

This clone was seen once. J is TRBJ2-3 and V is TRBV6-2 or TRBV6-3; 7 bases fit TRBD2. The CDR3 totals 16 residues. V was clipped by 1 base and J by 3 bases; unmatched bases: 7. CDR1 is MNHEY and CDR2 is SVGEGT in the germline V gene. The CDR3 reads CASSYLLRAGTDTQYF. DNA for the CDR3: TGTGCCAGCAGTTACTTACTTCGAGCGGGGACAGATACGCAGTATTTT.

The chain joins TRBV7-8 to TRBJ1-2; 8 nucleotides align to TRBD1. This CDR3 has 15 amino acids. From germline, CDR1 is SGHVS and CDR2 FQNEAQ. V shed 2 bases, J shed 3 bases, and the junction held 5 bases outside the gene matches. CDR3: CASSLTRTGHYGYTF. For the CDR3, the DNA is TGTGCCAGCAGCTTAACCCGGACAGGGCACTATGGCTACACCTTC.

The CDR3 is CASSFPASGGGETQYF. The DNA for the CDR3 is TGTGCCAGCAGCTTTCCCGCTAGCGGGGGGGGAGAGACCCAGTACTTC. The J gene is TRBJ2-5, the V gene TRBV7-2, with 12 bases aligning to TRBD2. V lost 3 bases to trimming and J lost 4 bases; unmatched junction nucleotides: 6. CDR1 SGHTA and CDR2 FQGNSA come from the germline V gene. This CDR3 region has 16 residues. The full variable domain, with the rest looked up from reference TRBV7-2 and TRBJ2-5, is GAGVSQSPSNKVTEKGKDVELRCDPISGHTALYWYRQSLGQGLEFLIYFQGNSAPDKSGLPSDRFSAERTGGSVSTLTIQRTQQEDSAVYLCASSFPASGGGETQYFGPGTRLLVL.

This chain connects TRBV5-1 to TRBJ2-2, with 11 bases fitting TRBD1. CDR1 and CDR2 from the germline V gene are SGHRS and YFSETQ. Germline trimming cut 1 base from V and 0 bases from J; bases unmatched to any gene: 8. The CDR3 runs 19 residues. The CDR3 DNA sequence: TGCGCCAGCAGCTTGCTTGGGACAGGGGGAAGATCGAACACCGGGGAGCTGTTTTTT. Its translation is CASSLLGTGGRSNTGELFF.

This clone was counted a single time. The chain uses TRBV5-4 and TRBJ1-4, with 8 bases matching TRBD1. The CDR3 is made up of 20 amino acids. The ends lost 2 bases at V and 2 bases at J; junction bases unmatched: 17. Germline assignment: CDR1 SGHNT and CDR2 YYREEE (reference sequence). CDR3 nucleotide sequence: TGTGCCAGCAGCTTATATCGCGCAGGACAGGGAAGAGTGACTAATGAAAAACTGTTTTTT. Translation: CASSLYRAGQGRVTNEKLFF.

The rearrangement uses TRBV29-1 and TRBJ2-2; 7 bases map to TRBD2. The CDR3 totals 12 residues. Germline loops: CDR1 SQVTM, CDR2 ANQGSEA. After removal of 7 bases from V and 6 bases from J, the junction contained 5 bases not matched to a gene. Here the CDR3 DNA reads TGCAGCGCCTGGGAGGGTCCCGGGGAGCTGTTTTTT. It yields the protein CSAWEGPGELFF.

V usage is TRBV6-5 and J usage is TRBJ1-6; 9 bases match TRBD1. Trimming took 6 bases from V and 7 from J; bases not matched to a gene: 7. Germline assignment: CDR1 MNHEY and CDR2 SVGAGI. The CDR3 length is 15 residues. The CDR3 spells CASSPGQGFNSPLHF. CDR3 DNA sequence: TGTGCCAGCAGCCCGGGACAGGGATTCAATTCACCCCTCCACTTT.

The chain is built from TRBV11-2 and TRBJ2-2, with D possibly matching TRBD1 (7 bases). V shed 4 bases and J shed 4 bases, with 16 bases lying between them. Germline V CDR1 and CDR2: SGHAT, FQNNGV. The CDR3 is 16 residues long. CDR3 nucleotides: TGTGCCAGCAGCTCCGCCCAGGGGGGCGGCACCGGGGAGCTGTTTTTT. Its protein product is CASSSAQGGGTGELFF.

The rearrangement joins TRBV7-2 to TRBJ2-1, with D perhaps TRBD1 (5 bases). Germline CDR1 and CDR2: SGHTA and FQGNSA. CDR3 length equals 17 residues. The V end was cut by 3 bases, the J end by 0 bases, with 15 bases between. The CDR3 here is CASSFSSGMSSYNEQFF. The DNA of the CDR3 is TGTGCCAGCAGCTTTAGTTCAGGGATGAGCTCCTACAATGAGCAGTTCTTC. The full variable domain, rest sourced from reference TRBV7-2 and TRBJ2-1, is GAGVSQSPSNKVTEKGKDVELRCDPISGHTALYWYRQSLGQGLEFLIYFQGNSAPDKSGLPSDRFSAERTGGSVSTLTIQRTQQEDSAVYLCASSFSSGMSSYNEQFFGPGTRLTVL.

This clone was counted once. V usage is TRBV19 and J usage is TRBJ1-1; 9 bases line up with TRBD1. Germline V gene sequence: CDR1 LNHDA, CDR2 SQIVND (reference sequence). Trimming cost V 2 bases and J 5 bases; bases outside gene matches: 3. The CDR3 is 14 residues long. The CDR3: CASSIRQGGTEAFF. In nucleotides, the CDR3 is TGTGCCAGTAGTATACGACAGGGGGGAACTGAAGCTTTCTTT.

The chain recombines TRBV15 with TRBJ2-2, with D possibly matching TRBD2 (6 bases). V shed 0 bases and J shed 5 bases, with 13 bases lying between them. The CDR3 consists of 16 residues. The V gene's germline CDR1 is LNHNV and CDR2 YYDKDF (reference sequence). The CDR3 DNA sequence: TGTGCCACCAGCAGAGATTACGGGGGAAAAACCGGGGAGCTGTTTTTT. It is translated as CATSRDYGGKTGELFF.

The rearrangement uses TRBV3-1 (or the pseudogene TRBV3-2) and TRBJ2-7, with 7 bases aligning to TRBD1. The CDR3 has 15 residues. Germline-derived CDR1 and CDR2 are LGHDT and YNNKEL (reference sequence). V shed 2 bases and J 1 base; nucleotides not matched to a gene: 5. CDR3 sequence: CASSQTLDRSYEQYF. CDR3 nucleotides: TGTGCCAGCAGCCAAACCTTGGACAGGTCCTACGAGCAGTACTTC.

V and J are TRBV6-5 and TRBJ1-1, with 7 bases lining up with TRBD1. Germline CDR1 reads MNHEY; CDR2 reads SVGAGI. The V segment lost 8 bases and the J segment 3 bases; nucleotides outside the gene matches: 6. The CDR3 consists of 13 residues. For the CDR3, the DNA is TGTGCCAGCGTCCACACAGGGGACACTGAAGCTTTCTTT. Protein product: CASVHTGDTEAFF.

V and J are TRBV4-2 and TRBJ2-5; 9 nucleotides line up with TRBD1. The CDR3 totals 18 residues. Trimming cost V 3 bases and J 2 bases; bases outside gene matches: 13. Germline CDR1 is LGHNA and CDR2 is YNFKEQ. The CDR3 here is CASSQPGQGVGVQETQYF. Here the CDR3 DNA reads TGTGCCAGCAGCCAGCCGGGACAGGGAGTGGGGGTACAAGAGACCCAGTACTTC.

The chain's CDR3 is CSASSAGRADTQYF. For the CDR3, the DNA is TGCAGTGCTAGTTCAGCGGGGAGGGCCGATACGCAGTATTTT. V is TRBV20-1 and J is TRBJ2-3, with TRBD2 matching over 7 bases. Trimming at V came to 3 bases and at J to 6 bases, leaving 9 bases not matched to a gene. The CDR3 is made up of 14 amino acids. CDR1 is DFQATT, CDR2 SNEGSKA, per germline (reference sequence).

This clone was counted a few times. The CDR3 sequence: CASSSFDRDNQPQHF. CDR3 coding DNA: TGTGCCAGCAGCTCATTCGACAGGGACAATCAGCCCCAGCATTTT. The rearrangement joins TRBV7-9 to TRBJ1-5; 7 bases match TRBD1. Germline loops: CDR1 SEHNR, CDR2 FQNEAQ (reference sequence). With V trimmed by 4 bases and J by 3 bases, 6 bases remained unmatched. This CDR3 spans 15 amino acids.

The V gene is TRBV20-1, the J gene TRBJ2-7; D not resolved. This CDR3 is built from 11 residues. In germline, CDR1 is DFQATT, CDR2 SNEGSKA (reference sequence). The V end was cut by 6 bases, the J end by 5 bases, with 11 bases between. The CDR3 loop is CSAEPVDEQYF. The CDR3 DNA reads TGCAGTGCCGAGCCGGTTGACGAGCAGTACTTC.

This clone was seen a few times. The V call is TRBV3-1 (or the pseudogene TRBV3-2), the J call TRBJ2-3; D is perhaps TRBD2 (6 bases). The V and J ends lost 2 bases and 2 bases respectively, with 11 bases between them. The CDR3 is made up of 15 amino acids. The germline V gene encodes CDR1 LGHDT and CDR2 YNNKEL (reference sequence). The CDR3 loop reads CASSQMASATDTQYF. For the CDR3, the DNA is TGTGCCAGCAGCCAAATGGCTAGCGCCACAGATACGCAGTATTTT.

The chain couples TRBV6-5 to TRBJ2-5; D may be TRBD1 (6 bases). The CDR3 is 12 amino acids. V was pared by 8 bases and J by 6 bases, with 13 bases between. CDR1 and CDR2 from the germline V gene are MNHEY and SVGAGI. CDR3 DNA sequence: TGTGCCAGCGAATCAGGGGAACAGACCCAGTACTTC. Protein product: CASESGEQTQYF.